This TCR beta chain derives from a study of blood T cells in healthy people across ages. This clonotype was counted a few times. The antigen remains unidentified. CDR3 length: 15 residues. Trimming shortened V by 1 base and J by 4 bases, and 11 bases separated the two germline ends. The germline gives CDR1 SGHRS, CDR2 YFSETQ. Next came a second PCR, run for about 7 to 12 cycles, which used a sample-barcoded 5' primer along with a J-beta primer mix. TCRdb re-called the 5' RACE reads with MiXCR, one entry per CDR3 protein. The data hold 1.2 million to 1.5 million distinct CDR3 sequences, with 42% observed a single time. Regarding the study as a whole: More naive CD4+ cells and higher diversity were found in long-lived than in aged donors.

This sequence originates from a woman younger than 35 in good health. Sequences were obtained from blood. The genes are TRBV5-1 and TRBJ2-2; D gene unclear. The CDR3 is CASSLWTTSTGELFF. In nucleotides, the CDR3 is TGCGCCAGCAGCTTGTGGACCACGAGCACCGGGGAGCTGTTTTTT.